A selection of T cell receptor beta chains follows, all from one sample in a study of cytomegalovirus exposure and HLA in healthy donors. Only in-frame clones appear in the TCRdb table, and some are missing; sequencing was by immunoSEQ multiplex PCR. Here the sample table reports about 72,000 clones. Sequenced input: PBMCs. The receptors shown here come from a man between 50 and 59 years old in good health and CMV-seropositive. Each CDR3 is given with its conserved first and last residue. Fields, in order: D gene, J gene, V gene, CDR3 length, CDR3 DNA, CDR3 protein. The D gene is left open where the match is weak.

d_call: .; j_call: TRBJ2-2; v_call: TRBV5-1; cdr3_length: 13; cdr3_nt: TGCGCCAGCAGGGTCAGGTCCACCGGGGAGCTGTTTTTT; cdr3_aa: CASRVRSTGELFF
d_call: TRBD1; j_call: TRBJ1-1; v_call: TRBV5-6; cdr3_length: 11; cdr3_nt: TGTGCCAGCAGCCGGGACAGGGAAGCTTTCTTT; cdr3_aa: CASSRDREAFF
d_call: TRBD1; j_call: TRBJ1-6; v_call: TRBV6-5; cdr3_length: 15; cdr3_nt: TGTGCCAGCTCTTCCTCGGGACAGGGGAATTCACCCCTCCACTTT; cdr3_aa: CASSSSGQGNSPLHF
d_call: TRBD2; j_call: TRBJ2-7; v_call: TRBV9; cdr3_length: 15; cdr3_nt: TGTGCCAGCAGCTCGGGACTAGCAGCTACCTACGAGCAGTACTTC; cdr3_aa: CASSSGLAATYEQYF
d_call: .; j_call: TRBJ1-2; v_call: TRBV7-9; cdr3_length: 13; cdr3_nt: TGTGCCAGCAGCCCTGGACAGTACTATGGCTACACCTTC; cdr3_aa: CASSPGQYYGYTF
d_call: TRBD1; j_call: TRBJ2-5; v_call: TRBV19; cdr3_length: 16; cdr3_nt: TGTGCCAGTAGTCTCTCCAGGGGGCCGAAGGCAGAGACCCAGTACTTC; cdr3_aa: CASSLSRGPKAETQYF
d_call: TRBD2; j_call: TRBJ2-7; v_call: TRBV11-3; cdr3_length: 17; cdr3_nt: TGTGCCAGCAGCTTGTTGGGGACTAGCGGGAGCCACTACGAGCAGTACTTC; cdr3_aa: CASSLLGTSGSHYEQYF
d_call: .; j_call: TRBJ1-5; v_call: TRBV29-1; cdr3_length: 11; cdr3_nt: TGCAGCGTGAGTCTTGGGGCGGCCCAGCATTTT; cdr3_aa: CSVSLGAAQHF
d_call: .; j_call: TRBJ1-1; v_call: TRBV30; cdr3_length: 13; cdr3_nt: TGTGCCTGGAGAGATACTTTGAACACTGAAGCTTTCTTT; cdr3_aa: CAWRDTLNTEAFF
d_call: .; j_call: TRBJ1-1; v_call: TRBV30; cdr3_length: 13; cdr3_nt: TGTGCCTGCCAGTTAGACGGCGGCTTTGAAGCTTTCTTT; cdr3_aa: CACQLDGGFEAFF